The rows below give T cell receptor beta chains drawn from one sample of a study of T cell changes during pregnancy in multiple sclerosis. Clones were sequenced by immunoSEQ multiplex PCR, and TCRdb holds only the in-frame ones, with some missing. The sample has roughly 40,000 clones, over 85% seen once; the top ten hold more than 0.6%. Sequenced material: CD4+ T cells from peripheral blood mononuclear cells, taken in the first trimester of pregnancy. The receptors were sampled from a female donor with multiple sclerosis, enrolled in a pregnancy study. Each CDR3 is given with its conserved first and last residue. D genes are given only for firm matches. Not all rows give a size; the values are once, few, many and, for expanded clones, a class.

TRBJ1-1	TRBV5-5	once	TRBD1	CASIIQGRWTEAFF	TGTGCCAGCATCATACAGGGGCGGTGGACTGAAGCTTTCTTT
TRBJ2-5	TRBV18	-	TRBD2	CASSPPAGGFGETQYF	TGTGCCAGCTCACCGCCAGCGGGAGGATTTGGGGAGACCCAGTACTTC
TRBJ1-1	TRBV5-6	-	-	CASSSQRNTEAFF	TGTGCCAGCAGCTCACAGAGGAACACTGAAGCTTTCTTT
TRBJ2-7	TRBV6-5	-	-	CASEDQGSYEQYF	TGTGCCAGCGAGGATCAAGGTTCCTACGAGCAGTACTTC
TRBJ2-3	TRBV6-5	-	-	CASSYTVAGDTQYF	TGTGCCAGCAGTTACACCGTTGCAGGGGATACGCAGTATTTT
TRBJ2-1	TRBV7-9	-	-	CASSWSGNRDNEQFF	TGTGCCAGCAGCTGGTCGGGGAACCGAGACAATGAGCAGTTCTTC
TRBJ1-2	TRBV28	-	-	CASSLRPGGNYGYTF	TGTGCCAGCAGTTTAAGGCCCGGAGGGAACTATGGCTACACCTTC
TRBJ2-7	TRBV28	few	TRBD1	CASSLRPGQVNYEQYF	TGTGCCAGCAGTCTCCGCCCGGGACAGGTTAACTACGAGCAGTACTTC
TRBJ2-2	TRBV19	-	TRBD1	CASSTTGGWYTGELFF	TGTGCCAGTAGTACTACAGGGGGTTGGTACACCGGGGAGCTGTTTTTT
TRBJ2-7	TRBV5-1	-	TRBD1	CASTPQGLTYEQYF	TGCGCCAGCACCCCACAGGGGCTCACCTACGAGCAGTACTTC
TRBJ1-4	TRBV11-3	-	-	CASSPRPGNPANEKLFF	TGTGCCAGCAGCCCACGCCCGGGGAATCCGGCTAATGAAAAACTGTTTTTT
TRBJ2-2	TRBV29-1	-	-	CSALTLSNTGELFF	TGCAGCGCACTGACACTCTCGAACACCGGGGAGCTGTTTTTT
TRBJ2-7	TRBV5-1	-	TRBD1	CASSGGGGPGQGSYEQYF	TGCGCCAGCAGCGGGGGAGGGGGCCCGGGACAGGGTTCCTACGAGCAGTACTTC
TRBJ2-1	TRBV11-3	-	TRBD2	CASSLDSGRANEQFF	TGTGCCAGCAGCTTAGATAGCGGGAGGGCGAATGAGCAGTTCTTC
TRBJ2-5	TRBV29-1	-	TRBD1	CSVPRGPGGETQYF	TGCAGCGTTCCCAGGGGGCCTGGGGGGGAGACCCAGTACTTC
TRBJ2-2	TRBV4-2	-	-	CASSQVDGSKTGELFF	TGTGCCAGCAGCCAAGTGGACGGGAGTAAAACCGGGGAGCTGTTTTTT
TRBJ2-2	TRBV2	-	-	CASREKWDTYTGELFF	TGTGCCAGCAGGGAAAAATGGGACACTTACACCGGGGAGCTGTTTTTT
TRBJ2-1	TRBV7-8	-	TRBD2	CASRGLGSYNEQFF	TGTGCCAGCAGGGGACTAGGATCCTACAATGAGCAGTTCTTC